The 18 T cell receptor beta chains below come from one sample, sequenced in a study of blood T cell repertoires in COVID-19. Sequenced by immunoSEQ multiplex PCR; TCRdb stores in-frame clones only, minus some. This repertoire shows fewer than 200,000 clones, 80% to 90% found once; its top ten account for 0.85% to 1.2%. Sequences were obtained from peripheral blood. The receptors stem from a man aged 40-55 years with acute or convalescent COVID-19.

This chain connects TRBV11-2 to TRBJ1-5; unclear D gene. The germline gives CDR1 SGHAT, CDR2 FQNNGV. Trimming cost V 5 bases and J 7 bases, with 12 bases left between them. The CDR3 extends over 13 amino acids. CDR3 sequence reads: CASSRDMNQPQHF. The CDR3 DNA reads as TGTGCCAGCAGCCGTGACATGAACCAGCCCCAGCATTTT. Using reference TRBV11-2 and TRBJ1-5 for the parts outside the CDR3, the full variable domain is EAGVAQSPRYKIIEKRQSVAFWCNPISGHATLYWYQQILGQGPKLLIQFQNNGVVDDSQLPKDRFSAERLKGVDSTLKIQPAKLEDSAVYLCASSRDMNQPQHFGDGTRLSIL.

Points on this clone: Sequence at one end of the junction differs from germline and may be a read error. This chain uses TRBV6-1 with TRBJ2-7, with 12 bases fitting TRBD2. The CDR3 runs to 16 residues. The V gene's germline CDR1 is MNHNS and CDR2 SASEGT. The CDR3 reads CASSERLAGASGELNF. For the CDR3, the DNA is TGTGCCAGCAGTGAAAGACTAGCGGGGGCCTCAGGGGAGCTGAACTTC.

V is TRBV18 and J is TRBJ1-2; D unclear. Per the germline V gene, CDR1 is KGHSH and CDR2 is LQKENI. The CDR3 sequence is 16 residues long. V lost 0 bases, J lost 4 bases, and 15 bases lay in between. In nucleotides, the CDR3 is TGTGCCAGCTCACCACCGTCTCTGGGAGCCCTCTATGGCTACACCTTC. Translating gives CASSPPSLGALYGYTF.

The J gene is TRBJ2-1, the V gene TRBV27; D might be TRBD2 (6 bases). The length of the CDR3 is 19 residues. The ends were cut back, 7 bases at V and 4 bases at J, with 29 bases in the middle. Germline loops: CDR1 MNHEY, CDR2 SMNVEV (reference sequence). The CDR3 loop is CASTPPPGATGGFYNEQFF. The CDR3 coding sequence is TGTGCCAGCACTCCTCCCCCTGGGGCCACCGGGGGATTTTACAATGAGCAGTTCTTC.

CDR3 residues: CATSDFKTGKYQETQYF. The DNA for the CDR3 is TGTGCCACCAGTGATTTCAAAACAGGGAAGTACCAAGAGACCCAGTACTTC. The V call is TRBV24-1, the J call TRBJ2-5; the D gene is possibly TRBD1 (6 bases). The germline V and J ends were trimmed by 1 base and 0 bases, with 14 bases remaining between them. The length of the CDR3 is 17 residues. Germline-derived CDR1 and CDR2 are KGHDR and SFDVKD.

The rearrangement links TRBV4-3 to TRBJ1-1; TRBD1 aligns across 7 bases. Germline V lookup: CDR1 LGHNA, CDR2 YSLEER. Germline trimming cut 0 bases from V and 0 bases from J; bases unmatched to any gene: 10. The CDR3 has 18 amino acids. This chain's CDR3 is CASSQDWDSGGVNTEAFF. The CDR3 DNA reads TGCGCCAGCAGCCAAGATTGGGACAGCGGCGGTGTGAACACTGAAGCTTTCTTT.

The DNA for the CDR3 is TGTGCCAGCTCACCCGTCCCGGGACAGCAACTTCTCTCTGGAAACACCATATATTTT. Its translation is CASSPVPGQQLLSGNTIYF. The chain carries TRBV18 and TRBJ1-3; 7 bases are a match to TRBD1. Germline V lookup: CDR1 KGHSH, CDR2 LQKENI. Trimming cost V 3 bases and J 0 bases; bases outside gene matches: 14. The CDR3 is 19 amino acids.

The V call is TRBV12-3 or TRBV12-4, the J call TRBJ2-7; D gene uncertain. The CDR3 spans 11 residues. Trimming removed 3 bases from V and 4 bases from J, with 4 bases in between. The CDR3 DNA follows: TGTGCCAGCAGTTTTTATTACGAGCAGTACTTC. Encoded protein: CASSFYYEQYF.

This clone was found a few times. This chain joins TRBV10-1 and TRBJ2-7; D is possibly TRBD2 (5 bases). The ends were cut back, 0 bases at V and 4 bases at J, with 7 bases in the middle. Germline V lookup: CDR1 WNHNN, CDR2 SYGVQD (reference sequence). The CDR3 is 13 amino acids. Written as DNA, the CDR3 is TGCGCCAGCAGTGAGTCGGGCGGGTACGAGCAGTACTTC. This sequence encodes CASSESGGYEQYF.

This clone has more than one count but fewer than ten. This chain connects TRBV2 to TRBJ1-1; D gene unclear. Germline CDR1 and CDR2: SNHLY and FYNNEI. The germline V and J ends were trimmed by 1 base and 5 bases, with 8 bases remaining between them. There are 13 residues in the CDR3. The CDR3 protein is CASSEEPHTEAFF. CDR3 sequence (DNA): TGTGCCAGCAGTGAAGAGCCTCATACTGAAGCTTTCTTT.

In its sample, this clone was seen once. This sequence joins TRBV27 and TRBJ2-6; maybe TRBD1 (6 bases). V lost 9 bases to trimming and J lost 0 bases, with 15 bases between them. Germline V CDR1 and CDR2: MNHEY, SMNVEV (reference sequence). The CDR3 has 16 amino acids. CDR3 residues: CASSQGIPSGANVLTF. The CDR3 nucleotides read TGTGCCAGTTCTCAGGGGATCCCCTCTGGGGCCAACGTCCTGACTTTC.

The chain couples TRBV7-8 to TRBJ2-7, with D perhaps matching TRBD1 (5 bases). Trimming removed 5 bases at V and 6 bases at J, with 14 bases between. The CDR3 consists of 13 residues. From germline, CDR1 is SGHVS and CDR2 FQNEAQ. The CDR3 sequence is CASSARTPPEQYF. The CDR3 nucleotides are TGTGCCAGCAGCGCCCGGACACCGCCCGAGCAGTACTTC.

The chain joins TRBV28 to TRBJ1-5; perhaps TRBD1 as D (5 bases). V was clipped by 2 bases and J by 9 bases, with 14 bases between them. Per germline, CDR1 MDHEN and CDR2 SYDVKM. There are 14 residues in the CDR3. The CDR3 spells CASSLREGTRPQHF. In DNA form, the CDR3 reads TGTGCCAGCAGTTTACGGGAGGGGACGAGGCCCCAGCATTTT.

In DNA form, the CDR3 reads TGTGCCAGCAGCCAAGGGAAGGGGGCCTCCTACGAGCAGTACTTC. Translation: CASSQGKGASYEQYF. This rearrangement joins TRBV4-2 to TRBJ2-7; 7 positions match TRBD1. The CDR3 sequence is 15 residues long. Germline CDR1 reads LGHNA; CDR2 reads YNFKEQ. With 1 base clipped from V and 0 bases from J, the junction kept 3 bases outside the gene matches.

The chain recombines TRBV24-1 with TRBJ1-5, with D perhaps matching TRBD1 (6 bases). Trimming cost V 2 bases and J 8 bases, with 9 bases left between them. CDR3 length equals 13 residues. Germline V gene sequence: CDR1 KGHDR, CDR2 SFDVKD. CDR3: CATSDSDRKPQHF. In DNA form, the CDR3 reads TGTGCCACCAGTGATTCCGACAGGAAGCCCCAGCATTTT.

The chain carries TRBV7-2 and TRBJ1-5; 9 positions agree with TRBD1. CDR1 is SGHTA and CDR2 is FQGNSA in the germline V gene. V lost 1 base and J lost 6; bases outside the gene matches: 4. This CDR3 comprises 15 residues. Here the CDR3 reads CASSLDGQGFQPQHF. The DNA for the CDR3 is TGTGCCAGCAGCTTAGATGGACAGGGGTTTCAGCCCCAGCATTTT.

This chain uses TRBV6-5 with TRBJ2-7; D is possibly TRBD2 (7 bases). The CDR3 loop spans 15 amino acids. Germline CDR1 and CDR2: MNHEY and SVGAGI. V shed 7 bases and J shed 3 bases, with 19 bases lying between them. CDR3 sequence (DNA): TGTGCCAGCATCCAGGGGTCGGGGGGAGTCTACGAGCAGTACTTC. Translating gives CASIQGSGGVYEQYF.

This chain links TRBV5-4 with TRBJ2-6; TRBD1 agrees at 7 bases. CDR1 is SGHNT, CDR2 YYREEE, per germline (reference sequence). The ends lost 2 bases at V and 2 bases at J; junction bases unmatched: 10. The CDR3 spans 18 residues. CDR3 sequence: CASSFSVRGSPGANVLTF. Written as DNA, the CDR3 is TGTGCCAGCAGCTTTTCCGTCAGGGGGTCTCCTGGGGCCAACGTCCTGACTTTC.